This T cell receptor beta chain came from a study of cytomegalovirus exposure and HLA in healthy donors. This CDR3 has 17 residues. Germline-derived CDR1 and CDR2 are MNHEY and SMNVEV (reference sequence). With V trimmed by 4 bases and J by 7 bases, 12 bases remained unmatched. Both 60 Vbeta primers and 13 Jbeta primers went into the PCR. The method was immunoSEQ multiplex PCR; TCRdb's version includes in-frame clones alone and lacks a portion of them. Among some 190,000 clones listed, around 80% were seen once. The V call is TRBV27, the J call TRBJ2-1, with TRBD1 matching over 11 bases. The sequence was collected from a young woman in good health and CMV-seronegative. The material sequenced was PBMCs. The CDR3 spells CASSWDEPGQGVNEQFF. Here the CDR3 DNA reads TGTGCCAGCAGTTGGGACGAACCGGGACAGGGGGTGAATGAGCAGTTCTTC.